The present T cell receptor (beta chain) was sequenced within a study of shared clonotypes between healthy human individuals. Deep level was the assay's run setting. The genomic DNA of each subset was split evenly across several immunoSEQ plates. It was on ten immunoSEQ deep assay plates that unsorted PBMC DNA was sequenced. Assay used: immunoSEQ multiplex PCR; TCRdb lists only in-frame clones, some missing. Of hundreds of thousands of clones listed, around 79% are singletons. Note on this clone: Antigen: not known.

Regarding the study as a whole: Among donors, clonotype sharing was expected to be affected by sequencing depth.

Germline CDR1 is LNHNV and CDR2 is YYDKDF (reference sequence). V lost 1 base, J lost 5 bases, and 7 bases stayed unmatched. This CDR3 region has 15 residues. The sample was PBMCs. The TCR sequence derives from a woman in her 40s in good health. Some clones in this sample may be carry-over from other donors' samples. The chain is built from TRBV15 and TRBJ2-5; 7 positions match TRBD1. CDR3 nucleotide sequence: TGTGCCACCAGCAGAGGCCGACAGGGTTGGGAGACCCAGTACTTC. Residues: CATSRGRQGWETQYF.